The 3 T cell receptor beta chains below come from one sample, sequenced in a study of cytomegalovirus exposure and HLA in healthy donors. 13 Jbeta primers and 60 Vbeta primers were used for the PCR. Clones were read by immunoSEQ multiplex PCR, and TCRdb kept only the in-frame ones, dropping some. The sample holds approximately 150,000 clones; around 63% are singletons and the top ten take roughly 4%. Input material: PBMCs. These receptors were taken from a woman aged 18-29 years in good health and CMV-seropositive.

The chain employs TRBV10-3 and TRBJ2-7, with D perhaps matching TRBD1 (6 bases). V lost 0 bases and J lost 9, with 12 bases in between. CDR1 and CDR2 from the germline V gene are ENHRY and SYGVKD. The CDR3 is 13 amino acids. The DNA for the CDR3 is TGTGCCATCAGTGAGTCGGGGGCTTTCCTGCAGTACTTC. As protein: CAISESGAFLQYF.

This chain links TRBV19 with TRBJ2-2; TRBD1 might be the D (6 bases). V lost 5 bases, J lost 3 bases, and 10 bases lay in between. The CDR3 spans 14 residues. Germline-derived CDR1 and CDR2 are LNHDA and SQIVND (reference sequence). The CDR3 nucleotides are TGTGCCAGTAGTTTCAGGGGCGACACCGGGGAGCTGTTTTTT. It specifies CASSFRGDTGELFF.

The genes are TRBV7-5 and TRBJ1-5; the table's D gene call, TRBD1, was not cross checked with the DNA. TRBV7-5 is listed as a pseudogene. This CDR3 has 15 residues. CDR3 coding DNA: TGTGCCATGAAACAGGGTTATACTACCAATCAGCCCCAGCATTTT. Amino acid sequence: CAMKQGYTTNQPQHF.